The 24 T cell receptor beta chains below were found in one sample sequenced in a study of PD-1 blockade in mismatch repair-deficient tumors. The data were produced by immunoSEQ multiplex PCR, yet TCRdb's version contains in-frame clones alone and is incomplete. Here the sample spans approximately 100,000 clones, 70% to 85% being singletons. The sample was peripheral blood, taken approximately 35 weeks after starting pembrolizumab. These receptors all come from an adult with mismatch repair-deficient cancer.

V is TRBV19 and J is TRBJ1-1, with D unclear. Germline V gene lookup returns CDR1 LNHDA and CDR2 SQIVND (reference sequence). CDR3 length: 14 amino acids. The V end was cut by 1 base, the J end by 0 bases, with 6 bases between. This CDR3 is CASSIGLMNTEAFF. The CDR3 DNA sequence: TGTGCCAGTAGTATAGGGCTTATGAACACTGAAGCTTTCTTT.

The V and J genes are TRBV11-2 and TRBJ2-7, with 12 positions matching TRBD2. Germline V gives CDR1 SGHAT, CDR2 FQNNGV. The CDR3 has 16 amino acids. V lost 7 bases and J lost 6; bases outside the gene matches: 13. CDR3 loop: CASTKERLAGVSEQYF. The CDR3 DNA reads as TGTGCCAGCACCAAGGAAAGACTAGCGGGAGTAAGCGAGCAGTACTTC.

This clone was detected only once. J is TRBJ2-7 and V is TRBV10-3, with TRBD1 matching 12 bases. Per germline, CDR1 ENHRY and CDR2 SYGVKD. After removal of 6 bases from V and 5 bases from J, the junction contained 2 bases not matched to a gene. The CDR3 is made up of 13 amino acids. CDR3 nucleotides: TGTGCCATCAGGGGACAGGGGGCGGACGAGCAGTACTTC. Protein: CAIRGQGADEQYF.

This chain joins TRBV11-2 and TRBJ2-7, with 9 nucleotides matching TRBD2. Germline values: CDR1 SGHAT, CDR2 FQNNGV. This CDR3 is 15 amino acids long. The junction had 7 bases not matched to a gene; V was cut back by 2 bases and J by 5 bases. The CDR3 coding sequence is TGTGCCAGCAGCTTAAGAAGTAGCGGGAGTAACGAGCAGTACTTC. Protein product: CASSLRSSGSNEQYF.

The chain combines TRBV5-3 with TRBJ2-5; 9 bases match TRBD1. TRBV5-3 is noted as an ORF with a role that remains uncertain. Germline trimming cut 4 bases from V and 5 bases from J; bases unmatched to any gene: 6. CDR3 length equals 14 residues. In nucleotides, the CDR3 is TGTGCCAGAAGCATCACAGGGGGCAAGGAGACCCAGTACTTC. Translation gives CARSITGGKETQYF.

The chain combines TRBV11-2 with TRBJ2-3, with a weak D call TRBD2 (5 bases). The V gene's germline CDR1 is SGHAT and CDR2 FQNNGV. V lost 7 bases and J lost 2, with 13 bases in between. The CDR3 length is 14 residues. The CDR3 here is CASNTGYHTDTQYF. The CDR3 nucleotides read TGTGCCAGCAATACGGGATACCACACAGATACGCAGTATTTT.

This chain uses TRBV11-2 with TRBJ1-2; 10 bases map to TRBD1. Germline CDR1 reads SGHAT; CDR2 reads FQNNGV. Losses at the gene ends were 6 bases for V and 8 bases for J; bases not matched to a gene: 6. The CDR3 runs 13 residues. CDR3 protein: CASRWDRGDGYTF. In DNA, the CDR3 is TGTGCCAGCAGATGGGACAGGGGAGACGGCTACACCTTC.

The chain joins TRBV14 to TRBJ2-7, with D possibly being TRBD2 (6 bases). V was trimmed by 1 base and J by 2 bases, leaving 12 bases between them. Germline CDR1 and CDR2: SGHDN and FVKESK. The CDR3 totals 15 residues. CDR3 in amino acids: CASSQAGELAYEQYF. The CDR3 DNA is TGTGCCAGCAGCCAAGCGGGGGAATTAGCCTACGAGCAGTACTTC.

The rearrangement uses TRBV5-1 and TRBJ2-5, with 10 positions matching TRBD1. The CDR3 covers 15 residues. The junction had 4 bases not matched to a gene; V was cut back by 3 bases and J by 2 bases. CDR1 and CDR2 (germline): SGHRS, YFSETQ. The CDR3 reads CASSSGQGWQETQYF. The CDR3, as DNA: TGCGCCAGCAGCTCGGGACAGGGGTGGCAAGAGACCCAGTACTTC.

The J gene is TRBJ2-1, the V gene TRBV19; 10 bases align to TRBD2. The CDR3 loop spans 17 amino acids. Trimming cost V 3 bases and J 5 bases; bases outside gene matches: 10. Germline values: CDR1 LNHDA, CDR2 SQIVND (reference sequence). The CDR3 sequence: CASSIGLAGELDNEQFF. The CDR3 DNA reads as TGTGCCAGTAGTATCGGGCTAGCGGGAGAGTTAGACAATGAGCAGTTCTTC.

This chain links TRBV6-1 with TRBJ2-7, with D possibly TRBD2 on 7 matching bases. The CDR3 contains 15 residues. Trimming cost V 3 bases and J 3 bases, with 15 bases left between them. Looked up from germline, CDR1 is MNHNS and CDR2 is SASEGT. The CDR3 protein is CASSEGGQIFYEQYF. CDR3 coding DNA: TGTGCCAGCAGTGAGGGGGGGCAGATTTTCTACGAGCAGTACTTC.

The V call is TRBV9, the J call TRBJ2-2; no reliable D call. Germline assignment: CDR1 SGDLS and CDR2 YYNGEE. CDR3 length: 16 amino acids. The V end lost 4 bases, the J end lost 3 bases, and 16 bases lay between the germline ends. Here the CDR3 DNA reads TGTGCCAGCAGCTCTTTCGCGTATAAAGACACCGGGGAGCTGTTTTTT. Translated: CASSSFAYKDTGELFF.

CDR3 coding DNA: TGTGCCAGCAGCTTGACACCAGTGAACACTGAAGCTTTCTTT. It is translated as CASSLTPVNTEAFF. J is TRBJ1-1 and V is TRBV11-1; no firm D call. Germline V gene sequence: CDR1 SGHAT, CDR2 FQDESV (reference sequence). Deletions cut 3 bases from V and 0 bases from J, with 8 bases between. The CDR3 is made up of 14 amino acids. The full variable domain, rest sourced from reference TRBV11-1 and TRBJ1-1, is EAEVAQSPRYKITEKSQAVAFWCDPISGHATLYWYRQILGQGPELLVQFQDESVVDDSQLPKDRFSAERLKGVDSTLKIQPAELGDSAMYLCASSLTPVNTEAFFGQGTRLTVV.

In DNA, the CDR3 is TGTGCCAGCTCGCCCGGGACAGGGCGTAATCAGCCCCAGCATTTT. Translating gives CASSPGTGRNQPQHF. The chain uses TRBV18 and TRBJ1-5; TRBD1 matches 9 bases. Germline loops: CDR1 KGHSH, CDR2 LQKENI. The CDR3 loop spans 15 amino acids. Losses at the gene ends were 6 bases for V and 4 bases for J; bases not matched to a gene: 7.

This chain joins TRBV12-5 and TRBJ1-1; 7 bases align to TRBD1. The junction had 12 bases not matched to a gene; V was cut back by 5 bases and J by 0 bases. Looked up from germline, CDR1 is LGHNT and CDR2 is FRNRAP. The length of the CDR3 is 17 residues. The CDR3 spells CASGRNRGPPMNTEAFF. DNA for the CDR3: TGTGCTAGTGGTCGGAACAGGGGCCCGCCTATGAACACTGAAGCTTTCTTT.

The chain is built from TRBV6-1 and TRBJ2-1; possible D gene TRBD2, 5 bases. This CDR3 has 15 amino acids. Trimming removed 4 bases from V and 0 bases from J, with 10 bases in between. Germline assignment: CDR1 MNHNS and CDR2 SASEGT. The CDR3 DNA follows: TGTGCCAGCAGTGCGGACTGGAACTCCTACAATGAGCAGTTCTTC. It yields the protein CASSADWNSYNEQFF.

The chain employs TRBV7-3 and TRBJ2-1; tentatively, D is TRBD1 or TRBD2 (5 bases each). Germline CDR1 reads SGHTA; CDR2 reads FQGTGA. V gave up 4 bases and J gave up 5 bases, with 18 bases separating them. The CDR3 is 16 residues long. CDR3 coding DNA: TGTGCCAGCAGCTCCGGGACCCGACCCCTTAACAATGAGCAGTTCTTC. Protein: CASSSGTRPLNNEQFF. Looking up the rest from reference TRBV7-3 and TRBJ2-1 gives the full variable domain: GAGVSQTPSNKVTEKGKYVELRCDPISGHTALYWYRQSLGQGPEFLIYFQGTGAADDSGLPNDRFFAVRPEGSVSTLKIQRTERGDSAVYLCASSSGTRPLNNEQFFGPGTRLTVL.

This clone has more than one count but fewer than ten. This chain connects TRBV7-9 to TRBJ2-3; tentatively, D is TRBD2 (5 bases). The V end lost 5 bases, the J end lost 3 bases, and 15 bases lay between the germline ends. Germline V gene sequence: CDR1 SEHNR, CDR2 FQNEAQ (reference sequence). The CDR3 totals 15 residues. The CDR3 loop reads CASSRLFEGTDTQYF. CDR3 nucleotide sequence: TGTGCCAGCAGCCGGTTATTTGAGGGAACAGATACGCAGTATTTT.

In this sample, this clone turned up once. V usage is TRBV6-5 and J usage is TRBJ2-1; 7 bases line up with TRBD2. V lost 2 bases, J lost 7 bases, and 5 bases stayed unmatched. This CDR3 region has 14 residues. Germline lookup yields CDR1 MNHEY and CDR2 SVGAGI. The CDR3 bases are TGTGCCAGCAGTTACGGGACTACAGAAAATGAGCAGTTCTTC. Translation: CASSYGTTENEQFF.

The chain recombines TRBV28 with TRBJ1-5; D may be TRBD1 (5 bases). Trimming pared 2 bases from V and 6 bases from J, leaving 11 bases between. The CDR3 sequence is 14 residues long. Germline lookup yields CDR1 MDHEN and CDR2 SYDVKM. CDR3 coding DNA: TGTGCCAGCAGTTTAGGCAGGGTGACTCAGCCCCAGCATTTT. Protein: CASSLGRVTQPQHF.

The chain carries TRBV7-6 and TRBJ2-7; D may be TRBD2 (5 bases). The germline CDR1 and CDR2 sequences are SGHVS and FNYEAQ. The CDR3 is made up of 15 amino acids. The V end was cut by 2 bases, the J end by 4 bases, with 15 bases between. The CDR3 region is CASSLRGSSVYEQYF. CDR3 bases: TGTGCCAGCAGCTTACGGGGTAGCAGTGTTTACGAGCAGTACTTC.

The chain employs TRBV4-3 and TRBJ2-1, with D possibly being TRBD2 (6 bases). The germline V gene has CDR1 LGHNA and CDR2 YSLEER. V dropped 1 base and J dropped 9 bases, with 7 bases sitting between them. The length of the CDR3 is 12 residues. CDR3 DNA: TGCGCCAGCAGCCAAGGGAGGGGTGAGCAGTTCTTC. Translated, it gives CASSQGRGEQFF.

The chain links TRBV19 to TRBJ1-2, with D possibly TRBD1 on 6 matching bases. Trimming took off 3 bases at V and 5 bases at J, with 16 bases between the two ends. Germline V gives CDR1 LNHDA, CDR2 SQIVND (reference sequence). This CDR3 spans 15 amino acids. This CDR3 reads CASSIEATGSYGYTF. The CDR3 nucleotides read TGTGCCAGTAGTATTGAGGCAACAGGGAGTTATGGCTACACCTTC.

The J gene is TRBJ1-1, the V gene TRBV19, with a weak D call TRBD1 (5 bases). The CDR3 is made up of 14 amino acids. Germline V gene sequence: CDR1 LNHDA, CDR2 SQIVND (reference sequence). Trimming left V 3 bases short and J 8 bases short, with 16 bases between. Written as DNA, the CDR3 is TGTGCCAGTAGTATTAGGGGTTTGGGGCAAGAAGCTTTCTTT. Its translation: CASSIRGLGQEAFF. Based on the CDR3 plus reference TRBV19 and TRBJ1-1, the full variable domain is DGGITQSPKYLFRKEGQNVTLSCEQNLNHDAMYWYRQDPGQGLRLIYYSQIVNDFQKGDIAEGYSVSREKKESFPLTVTSAQKNPTAFYLCASSIRGLGQEAFFGQGTRLTVV.